The subject of this entry is one T cell receptor beta chain. With no exceptions, donors were healthy Caucasians. J was trimmed by 7 bases and V by 0 bases; bases with no gene match: 5. There are 14 residues in the CDR3. Germline lookup yields CDR1 MNHEY and CDR2 SVGAGI. TCRdb processed the 5' RACE reads anew with MiXCR; each CDR3 protein has one entry. The data hold roughly 230,000 distinct CDR3 sequences, with about 8% observed a single time. The data are from a study of identical twins. A further study also used this sample, focusing on yellow fever vaccine responses in identical twins. That source adds: Twins' vaccine T cell responses reportedly seemed partly convergent and partly personalized.

The source material was CD8+ T cells sorted from blood. The genes are TRBV6-5 and TRBJ2-7; 8 nucleotides agree with TRBD1. The source of this sequence is a woman between 18 and 29 years old in good health. CDR3: CASSYSATGAEQYF. The CDR3 coding sequence is TGTGCCAGCAGTTACTCGGCGACAGGGGCTGAGCAGTACTTC.